The subject of this entry is one TCR beta chain. Many counts were recorded for this clonotype. The antigen this receptor binds is unknown. There are no base qualities to consult, and no much larger clone falls within one base. The data stem from a study of CD8 T cells in ankylosing spondylitis (TCRdb year 2017). With regard to the full study: To find TCR variants linked to disease, the study profiled T cell receptor beta repertoires in ankylosing spondylitis patients and healthy donors. The whole study cohort included roughly 110 healthy donors and 20 to 30 ankylosing spondylitis patients. Peripheral blood was sampled, and synovial fluid was additionally collected from ankylosing spondylitis patients.

TCRdb records Illumina HiSeq 2500 as the sequencer. TCR beta libraries were prepared by quantitative 5'-RACE with molecular barcodes. The source study handled its data this way. Disease-linked TCR variants were identified with a new computational method built on a probabilistic model of VDJ rearrangement. Through fastp at Q25 and MiXCR, TCRdb rebuilt clones from the public reads, retaining in-frame beta chains. Identical CDR3 protein sequences are pooled into one entry, listed with their most common genes and DNA. TCRdb's processing, not the study's, gives the V and J calls here. The sample includes a few hundred thousand distinct CDR3 sequences, with roughly an eighth observed a single time. Clones ranked in the top ten supply almost 7% of the sample. Overall study outcomes, separate from this receptor: A CD8+ phenotype was shown by the disease-linked clones, which were found at relatively low frequencies in peripheral blood. Some motif variants were previously reported in synovial fluid and blood of reactive arthritis patients, suggesting common disease-initiation mechanisms. According to the report, matched synovial fluid samples from ankylosing spondylitis patients were significantly enriched for the disease-linked clones. A TCR beta motif made up of about eight highly homologous amino acid variants appeared to be characteristic of blood from ankylosing spondylitis patients.

CDR1 and CDR2, looked up from the germline V gene (reference sequence), are DFQATT and SNEGSKA. Reading from cysteine to phenylalanine, the CDR3 counts 16 amino acids. Of all the DNA, just the CDR3 is kept, 48 bases in frame from base 1. Trimming leaves V shorter by 6 bases and J shorter by 7 bases, with the junction holding 14 bases beyond the gene matches. Sequenced: blood, either unsorted or a sorted T cell fraction (not recorded which). This chain is built from TRBV20-1 and TRBJ2-1, with TRBD2 matching 11 junction bases. The sequence was obtained from a male donor with ankylosing spondylitis. In nucleotides, the sequence is TGCAGTGCCGAAAAGAGGACTAGCGGGTGGGGGAATGAGCAGTTCTTC. This codes for CSAEKRTSGWGNEQFF.